Listed below are T cell receptor beta chains from one sample, sequenced in a study of blood T cell repertoires in COVID-19. This table comes from immunoSEQ multiplex PCR, and its TCRdb copy is limited to in-frame clones, with some not included. The top ten clones hold 1.5% to 2% of a sample with a few hundred thousand clones, around nine tenths of them seen once. The sequencing input was PBMCs or T cells enriched from blood (not recorded which). Receptor source: a middle-aged woman who had recovered from COVID-19. The CDR3 runs from the conserved cysteine through the conserved F or W. Each record gives: D gene, clone size, V gene, J gene, CDR3 DNA, CDR3 protein. A D gene is named only where the DNA matches it firmly. For some rows the clone size is stated as once, few or many, or as a class when expanded; others skip it.

d_call: TRBD1
clone_size: NA
v_call: TRBV30
j_call: TRBJ1-1
cdr3_nt: TGTGCCTGTACCGGGACAGGTGAAGCTTTCTTT
cdr3_aa: CACTGTGEAFF

d_call: NA
clone_size: NA
v_call: TRBV27
j_call: TRBJ1-1
cdr3_nt: TGTGCCAGCAGTCCCTCGAAAGGGGTGAACACTGAAGCTTTCTTT
cdr3_aa: CASSPSKGVNTEAFF

d_call: TRBD1
clone_size: few
v_call: TRBV4-1
j_call: TRBJ2-7
cdr3_nt: TGCGCCAGCAGCCAGAGGGCGGTCCAGGGGGTCGAGCAGTACTTC
cdr3_aa: CASSQRAVQGVEQYF

d_call: TRBD2
clone_size: NA
v_call: TRBV9
j_call: TRBJ2-5
cdr3_nt: TGTGCCAGCAGCGTATTCAGGACTAGCGGTAGGGAGACCCAGTACTTC
cdr3_aa: CASSVFRTSGRETQYF

d_call: NA
clone_size: NA
v_call: TRBV10-3
j_call: TRBJ1-1
cdr3_nt: TGTGCCATCAGTGAAGAGGGAGGATGGAACACTGAAGCTTTCTTT
cdr3_aa: CAISEEGGWNTEAFF

d_call: NA
clone_size: NA
v_call: TRBV7-9
j_call: TRBJ2-1
cdr3_nt: TGTGCCAGCAGCTTAGCCGGGGATGATGAGCAGTTCTTC
cdr3_aa: CASSLAGDDEQFF

d_call: NA
clone_size: once
v_call: TRBV12-5
j_call: TRBJ2-1
cdr3_nt: TGTGCTAGTGGTTTGGTATTATTAGGTAGAGGTAATGAGCAGTTCTTC
cdr3_aa: CASGLVLLGRGNEQFF

d_call: NA
clone_size: NA
v_call: TRBV5-1
j_call: TRBJ2-7
cdr3_nt: TGCGCCAGCAGCTTGCTAGCTTCCTACGAGCAGTACTTC
cdr3_aa: CASSLLASYEQYF

d_call: TRBD2
clone_size: NA
v_call: TRBV5-4
j_call: TRBJ2-1
cdr3_nt: TGTGCCAGCAGCCCAGAGACTAGCGTAGGCTCCTACAATGAGCAGTTCTTC
cdr3_aa: CASSPETSVGSYNEQFF

d_call: TRBD2
clone_size: few
v_call: TRBV19
j_call: TRBJ2-7
cdr3_nt: TGTGCCAGTAGTATAGTGGCGGGAGGCCCCTACGAGCAGTACTTC
cdr3_aa: CASSIVAGGPYEQYF

d_call: NA
clone_size: NA
v_call: TRBV4-1
j_call: TRBJ2-1
cdr3_nt: TGCGCCAGCAGCCAAGTCCCCAAGGACAGCTCCTACAATGAGCAGTTCTTC
cdr3_aa: CASSQVPKDSSYNEQFF

d_call: NA
clone_size: NA
v_call: TRBV9
j_call: TRBJ2-7
cdr3_nt: TGTGCCAGCAGCGTAGCAGCGGGCGGCTACGAGCAGTACTTC
cdr3_aa: CASSVAAGGYEQYF

d_call: TRBD1
clone_size: NA
v_call: TRBV10-3
j_call: TRBJ1-2
cdr3_nt: TGTGCCATCAGTGAACCCCTCAGAAACAGGGGCGGCTACACCTTC
cdr3_aa: CAISEPLRNRGGYTF

d_call: NA
clone_size: NA
v_call: TRBV10-2
j_call: TRBJ1-1
cdr3_nt: TGCGCCAGCAGTGATCCAGGGGACGAGGACACTGAAGCTTTCTTT
cdr3_aa: CASSDPGDEDTEAFF

d_call: NA
clone_size: NA
v_call: TRBV3-1/TRBV3-2
j_call: TRBJ2-1
cdr3_nt: TGTGCCAGCAGCCAAGAGGGGCGGGGCAATGAGCAGTTCTTC
cdr3_aa: CASSQEGRGNEQFF

d_call: NA
clone_size: NA
v_call: TRBV14
j_call: TRBJ2-7
cdr3_nt: TGTGCCAGCAGCCAAGATCCCATCTCCTACGAGCAGTACTTC
cdr3_aa: CASSQDPISYEQYF

d_call: TRBD2
clone_size: NA
v_call: TRBV19
j_call: TRBJ2-7
cdr3_nt: TGTGCCAGTAGCCCGCGGGTGGGGGGGTTGGCGGACTACTACGAGCAGTACTTC
cdr3_aa: CASSPRVGGLADYYEQYF

d_call: TRBD1
clone_size: NA
v_call: TRBV6-2/TRBV6-3
j_call: TRBJ2-5
cdr3_nt: TGTGCCAGCAGTCCCAGGGGGATCCAAGAGACCCAGTACTTC
cdr3_aa: CASSPRGIQETQYF

d_call: TRBD1
clone_size: NA
v_call: TRBV18
j_call: TRBJ2-5
cdr3_nt: TGTGCCAGCTCCCAAAGGGACAGCCAAGAGACCCAGTACTTC
cdr3_aa: CASSQRDSQETQYF

d_call: TRBD1
clone_size: NA
v_call: TRBV5-1
j_call: TRBJ2-7
cdr3_nt: TGCGCCAGCAGCTCCTCCTGGCCGACAGGGGCCTTTGTGAACGAGCAGTACTTC
cdr3_aa: CASSSSWPTGAFVNEQYF

d_call: NA
clone_size: NA
v_call: TRBV27
j_call: TRBJ2-2
cdr3_nt: TGTGCCAGCAAAAATTCGCCCCGAACTGGGGAGCTGTTTTTT
cdr3_aa: CASKNSPRTGELFF

d_call: TRBD1
clone_size: NA
v_call: TRBV19
j_call: TRBJ1-2
cdr3_nt: TGTGCCAGTAGTAAGGTGGGGACAGGTCGAAACTATGGCTACACCTTC
cdr3_aa: CASSKVGTGRNYGYTF

d_call: NA
clone_size: NA
v_call: TRBV5-1
j_call: TRBJ1-1
cdr3_nt: TGCGCCAGCAGCTTGGAAAGGCCGCGGAGGGGTGAAGCTTTCTTT
cdr3_aa: CASSLERPRRGEAFF

d_call: NA
clone_size: NA
v_call: TRBV5-4
j_call: TRBJ1-6
cdr3_nt: TGTGCCAGCAGCTTGTTTAACGGGATCTATAATTCACCCCTCCACTTT
cdr3_aa: CASSLFNGIYNSPLHF

d_call: TRBD1
clone_size: NA
v_call: TRBV6-5
j_call: TRBJ2-7
cdr3_nt: TGTGCCAGCAGTCAGTACAGGGGGCACTACGAGCAGTACTTC
cdr3_aa: CASSQYRGHYEQYF

d_call: NA
clone_size: NA
v_call: TRBV11-1
j_call: TRBJ1-1
cdr3_nt: TGTGCCAGCAGCTTAACGGTTAACACTGAAGCTTTCTTT
cdr3_aa: CASSLTVNTEAFF

d_call: TRBD1
clone_size: NA
v_call: TRBV9
j_call: TRBJ1-6
cdr3_nt: TGTGCCAGCAGCGGATCGACAGGGGGCGATTCACCCCTCCACTTT
cdr3_aa: CASSGSTGGDSPLHF

d_call: NA
clone_size: NA
v_call: TRBV19
j_call: TRBJ1-1
cdr3_nt: TGTGCCAGTAGGGCGGGGTTGAACACTGAAGCTTTCTTT
cdr3_aa: CASRAGLNTEAFF